The 24 T cell receptor beta chains in this list originate from one sample, sequenced in a study of beta chain features in type 1 diabetes. Regarding the study as a whole: All four CD4+ subsets of Type 1 diabetes patients contained TCRB CDR3s that were moderately but significantly shorter.

Their antigens remain unidentified. Expressed TCRB transcripts were sequenced after all isolated RNA was converted to cDNA. The assay was immunoSEQ multiplex PCR, and TCRdb's table has in-frame clones only and misses some. The table lists 95,000 to 150,000 clones, less than 20% of them singletons, with 2% to 2.5% in the top ten. Sequencing used central memory CD4+ T cells from blood. These receptors were taken from a man aged 25-45 years with type 1 diabetes.

CDR3 region: CASSVAAIPTDTQYF. In DNA form, the CDR3 reads TGTGCCAGCAGCGTAGCCGCGATCCCCACAGATACGCAGTATTTT. This chain links TRBV9 with TRBJ2-3; D is ambiguous. Trimming left V 0 bases short and J 2 bases short, with 10 bases between. The germline V gene has CDR1 SGDLS and CDR2 YYNGEE. This CDR3 spans 15 amino acids.

CDR3 loop: CAVRRGGATDTQYF. CDR3 nucleotide sequence: TGTGCCGTCCGGCGCGGGGGGGCTACAGATACGCAGTATTTT. The rearrangement uses TRBV27 and TRBJ2-3; 9 bases line up with TRBD2. With V trimmed by 11 bases and J by 3 bases, 9 bases remained unmatched. This CDR3 has 14 residues. CDR1 MNHEY and CDR2 SMNVEV come from the germline V gene (reference sequence).

The sample holds a few counts of this clone. The CDR3 loop is CASSDVGGFIDTQYF. DNA of the CDR3: TGTGCCAGCAGTGACGTGGGGGGATTTATAGATACGCAGTATTTT. The chain links TRBV25-1 to TRBJ2-3, with D possibly TRBD2 on 6 matching bases. Germline loops: CDR1 MGHDK, CDR2 SYGVNS. CDR3 length: 15 amino acids. Deletions cut 3 bases from V and 5 bases from J, with 15 bases between.

This clone has a handful of counts. The gene calls are TRBV25-1 and TRBJ2-7, with TRBD1 as a possible D gene (6 bases). CDR3 length: 14 amino acids. Germline V CDR1 and CDR2: MGHDK, SYGVNS. Trimming removed 3 bases at V and 3 bases at J, with 12 bases between. CDR3 protein: CASSDPTGLYEQYF. The CDR3 nucleotides read TGTGCCAGCAGTGACCCGACAGGACTCTACGAGCAGTACTTC.

This clone was recorded at least ten times. V and J are TRBV5-4 and TRBJ1-1; D is possibly TRBD1 (5 bases). The V and J ends lost 3 bases and 2 bases respectively, with 11 bases between them. Germline V lookup: CDR1 SGHNT, CDR2 YYREEE (reference sequence). The CDR3 has 14 amino acids. In DNA form, the CDR3 reads TGTGCCAGCAGCTCCCGGGACCTCAACACTGAAGCTTTCTTT. Protein sequence: CASSSRDLNTEAFF.

This clone was counted only a few times. The rearrangement links TRBV5-1 to TRBJ2-1; 10 nucleotides match TRBD1. This CDR3 has 15 amino acids. Germline lookup yields CDR1 SGHRS and CDR2 YFSETQ. Germline trimming cut 4 bases from V and 7 bases from J; bases unmatched to any gene: 8. The DNA of the CDR3 is TGCGCCAGCAGCCAAACGGGACAGGGGAGTAATGAGCAGTTCTTC. Amino acid sequence: CASSQTGQGSNEQFF.

The DNA for the CDR3 is TGTGCCATCAGGGGACAGGGGGCGCCGGGCGAGCAGTACTTC. Translation gives CAIRGQGAPGEQYF. The chain uses TRBV10-3 and TRBJ2-7, with 12 bases that match TRBD1. This CDR3 region has 14 residues. The junction had 6 bases not matched to a gene; V was cut back by 6 bases and J by 6 bases. Germline values: CDR1 ENHRY, CDR2 SYGVKD.

J is TRBJ2-5 and V is TRBV13; the D is unclear. This CDR3 is built from 16 residues. The V and J ends lost 1 base and 4 bases respectively, with 16 bases between them. From germline, CDR1 is PRHDT and CDR2 FYEKMQ (reference sequence). The CDR3 bases are TGTGCCAGCAGCTTAGTTGGTGGCCCAGAGCCAGAGACCCAGTACTTC. Its translation: CASSLVGGPEPETQYF.

This clone was found once. CDR3 DNA: TGTGCCAGCAGCTTATCCGGACACACTTCTGGAAACACCATATATTTT. Amino acids: CASSLSGHTSGNTIYF. The V call is TRBV7-2, the J call TRBJ1-3, with a weak D call TRBD1 (5 bases). The CDR3 runs to 16 residues. The V gene's germline CDR1 is SGHTA and CDR2 FQGNSA. V dropped 2 bases and J dropped 1 base, with 12 bases sitting between them. Together with reference TRBV7-2 and TRBJ1-3, the CDR3 gives the full variable domain: GAGVSQSPSNKVTEKGKDVELRCDPISGHTALYWYRQSLGQGLEFLIYFQGNSAPDKSGLPSDRFSAERTGGSVSTLTIQRTQQEDSAVYLCASSLSGHTSGNTIYFGEGSWLTVV.

This clone was detected a few times. The sample contains more than one DNA sequence encoding this CDR3. The CDR3 DNA follows: TGTGCCAGCAGCTCCACAGGGAATGAGCAGTTCTTC. Translating gives CASSSTGNEQFF. The chain employs TRBV7-2 and TRBJ2-1; perhaps TRBD1 as D (6 bases). The germline V gene encodes CDR1 SGHTA and CDR2 FQGNSA. This CDR3 region has 12 residues. V lost 4 bases, J lost 7 bases, and 8 bases lay in between.

By sample fraction, this clone is medium-sized. This chain joins TRBV11-1 and TRBJ2-2, with D hard to call. Germline values: CDR1 SGHAT, CDR2 FQDESV (reference sequence). V was clipped by 5 bases and J by 8 bases, with 9 bases between them. The CDR3 runs 12 residues. CDR3 sequence (DNA): TGTGCCAGCAGCGGACGATCGGGGGAGCTGTTTTTT. Its translation is CASSGRSGELFF.

The chain carries TRBV5-6 and TRBJ2-7, with D possibly TRBD2 on 5 matching bases. The CDR3 covers 16 residues. The germline CDR1 and CDR2 sequences are SGHDT and YYEEEE. Trimming cost V 0 bases and J 4 bases, with 17 bases left between them. In nucleotides, the CDR3 is TGTGCCAGCAGCTTGGTCAGAGAGAGGGTGGAATACGAGCAGTACTTC. It specifies CASSLVRERVEYEQYF.

This clone was seen more than once but under ten times. The gene calls are TRBV5-4 and TRBJ2-4, with D perhaps being TRBD1 or TRBD2 (7 bases each). Trimming stripped 4 bases from V and 7 bases from J, with 15 bases between. The germline V gene has CDR1 SGHNT and CDR2 YYREEE (reference sequence). This CDR3 is built from 14 residues. The CDR3 spells CASSINRGGNIQYF. DNA for the CDR3: TGTGCCAGCAGCATAAACAGGGGAGGGAACATTCAGTACTTC.

V gene TRBV9 combines with J gene TRBJ2-6; D may be TRBD1 or TRBD2 (5 bases each). This CDR3 contains 17 residues. Germline lookup yields CDR1 SGDLS and CDR2 YYNGEE. Trimming removed 4 bases from V and 0 bases from J, with 14 bases in between. The CDR3 loop reads CASSMGPGFSGANVLTF. The CDR3 bases are TGTGCCAGCAGCATGGGACCGGGTTTCTCTGGGGCCAACGTCCTGACTTTC. Complete variable domain (other parts from reference TRBV9 and TRBJ2-6): DSGVTQTPKHLITATGQRVTLRCSPRSGDLSVYWYQQSLDQGLQFLIQYYNGEERAKGNILERFSAQQFPDLHSELNLSSLELGDSALYFCASSMGPGFSGANVLTFGAGSRLTVL.

As concerns this clone: Other DNA sequences in the same sample also yield this CDR3. The V call is TRBV7-3, the J call TRBJ2-3; D not resolved. From germline, CDR1 is SGHTA and CDR2 FQGTGA. This CDR3 comprises 12 residues. V shed 4 bases and J shed 2 bases, with 4 bases lying between them. CDR3 amino acids: CASSSSTDTQYF. The CDR3 bases are TGTGCCAGCAGCTCCTCCACAGATACGCAGTATTTT.

This clone was observed a handful of times. J is TRBJ1-1 and V is TRBV12-5, with D possibly being TRBD1 (6 bases). This CDR3 region has 13 residues. Trimming left V 6 bases short and J 5 bases short, with 13 bases between. The V gene's germline CDR1 is LGHNT and CDR2 FRNRAP. The chain's CDR3 is CASGLQGGTEAFF. The CDR3 bases are TGTGCTAGTGGACTACAGGGAGGGACTGAAGCTTTCTTT.

This clone was counted a few times. V is TRBV28 and J is TRBJ2-1; 8 nucleotides line up with TRBD2. The CDR3 covers 16 residues. Germline V gene sequence: CDR1 MDHEN, CDR2 SYDVKM. Unmatched junction bases numbered 13, after V lost 6 bases and J lost 6 bases. This CDR3 is CASSPWGRGASNEQFF. The DNA of the CDR3 is TGTGCCAGCAGCCCCTGGGGGCGGGGGGCAAGCAATGAGCAGTTCTTC.

This clone was recorded a few times. The chain has TRBV5-1 and TRBJ2-7, with D perhaps matching TRBD1 (7 bases). The CDR3 runs 15 residues. V was shortened by 6 bases and J by 0 bases, with 16 bases between the two germline ends. The germline CDR1 and CDR2 sequences are SGHRS and YFSETQ. CDR3 sequence reads: CASTPWQGGSYEQYF. The CDR3 coding sequence is TGCGCCAGCACCCCTTGGCAGGGGGGCTCCTACGAGCAGTACTTC.

This clone was observed a handful of times. J is TRBJ2-3 and V is TRBV29-1; possible D gene TRBD1, 5 bases. CDR1 is SQVTM, CDR2 ANQGSEA, per germline. The CDR3 consists of 14 residues. V was clipped by 4 bases and J by 6 bases, with 17 bases between them. This CDR3 is CSVVRTFMGDTQYF. In DNA form, the CDR3 reads TGCAGCGTTGTAAGGACATTCATGGGGGATACGCAGTATTTT.

This clone was counted a few times. V is TRBV7-9 and J is TRBJ2-7; perhaps TRBD1 as D (5 bases). The CDR3 extends over 13 amino acids. V lost 5 bases to trimming and J lost 6 bases, with 14 bases between them. The germline gives CDR1 SEHNR, CDR2 FQNEAQ (reference sequence). The chain's CDR3 is CASSLDWTTEQYF. CDR3 sequence (DNA): TGTGCCAGCAGCCTCGATTGGACAACCGAGCAGTACTTC.

V usage is TRBV7-6 and J usage is TRBJ1-1; 7 nucleotides match TRBD1. CDR1 and CDR2 from the germline V gene are SGHVS and FNYEAQ. The CDR3 consists of 13 residues. V was pared by 5 bases and J by 10 bases, with 10 bases of the junction left unmatched. Here the CDR3 reads CASSMGVDRLAFF. CDR3 bases: TGTGCCAGCAGCATGGGGGTGGACAGGCTAGCTTTCTTT.

This clone was detected many times. The chain combines TRBV11-3 with TRBJ1-1; D perhaps matches TRBD1 (6 bases). V was trimmed by 5 bases and J by 4 bases, leaving 17 bases between them. This CDR3 comprises 15 residues. In germline, CDR1 is SGHNT, CDR2 YENEEA. The CDR3 here is CASSLGQTDATEAFF. The CDR3 bases are TGTGCCAGCAGCCTGGGACAAACCGACGCCACTGAAGCTTTCTTT.

The sample holds a few counts of this clone. The chain uses TRBV6-5 and TRBJ2-7; perhaps TRBD1 as D (6 bases). CDR3 length: 15 amino acids. The germline CDR1 and CDR2 sequences are MNHEY and SVGAGI. The V end lost 6 bases, the J end lost 0 bases, and 15 bases lay between the germline ends. The CDR3 sequence: CASRGSGASSYEQYF. The CDR3 DNA reads as TGTGCCAGCAGGGGATCAGGGGCTAGCTCCTACGAGCAGTACTTC.

This clone was recorded a few times. The genes are TRBV5-4 and TRBJ1-5, with 7 bases fitting TRBD1. From germline, CDR1 is SGHNT and CDR2 YYREEE (reference sequence). The CDR3 sequence is 14 residues long. Trimming cost V 3 bases and J 8 bases; bases outside gene matches: 8. The CDR3 spells CASSSQGVEEPQHF. CDR3 nucleotide sequence: TGTGCCAGCAGCTCTCAGGGGGTGGAGGAGCCCCAGCATTTT. The whole variable domain, filled in from reference TRBV5-4 and TRBJ1-5, reads ETGVTQSPTHLIKTRGQQVTLRCSSQSGHNTVSWYQQALGQGPQFIFQYYREEENGRGNFPPRFSGLQFPNYSSELNVNALELDDSALYLCASSSQGVEEPQHFGDGTRLSIL.